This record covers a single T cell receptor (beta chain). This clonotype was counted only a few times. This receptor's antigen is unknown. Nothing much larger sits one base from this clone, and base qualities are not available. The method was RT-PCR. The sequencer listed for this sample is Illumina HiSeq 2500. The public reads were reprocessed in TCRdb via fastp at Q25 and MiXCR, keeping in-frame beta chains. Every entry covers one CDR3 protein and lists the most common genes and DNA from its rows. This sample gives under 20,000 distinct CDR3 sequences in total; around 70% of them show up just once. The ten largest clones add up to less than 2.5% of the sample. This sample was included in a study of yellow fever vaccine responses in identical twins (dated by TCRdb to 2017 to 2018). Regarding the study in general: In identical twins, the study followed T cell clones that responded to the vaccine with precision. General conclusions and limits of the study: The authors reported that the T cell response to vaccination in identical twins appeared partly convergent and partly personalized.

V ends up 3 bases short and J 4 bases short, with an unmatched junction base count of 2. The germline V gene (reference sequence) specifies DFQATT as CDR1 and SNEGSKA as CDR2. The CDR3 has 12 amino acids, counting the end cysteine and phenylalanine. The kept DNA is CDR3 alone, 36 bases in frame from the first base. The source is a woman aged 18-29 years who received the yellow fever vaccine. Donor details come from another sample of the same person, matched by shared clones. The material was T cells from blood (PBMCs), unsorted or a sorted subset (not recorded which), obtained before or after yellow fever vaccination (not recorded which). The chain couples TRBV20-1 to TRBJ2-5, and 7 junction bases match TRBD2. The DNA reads TGCAGTGCTAGGTGGGGGGGAGAGACCCAGTACTTC. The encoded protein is CSARWGGETQYF.